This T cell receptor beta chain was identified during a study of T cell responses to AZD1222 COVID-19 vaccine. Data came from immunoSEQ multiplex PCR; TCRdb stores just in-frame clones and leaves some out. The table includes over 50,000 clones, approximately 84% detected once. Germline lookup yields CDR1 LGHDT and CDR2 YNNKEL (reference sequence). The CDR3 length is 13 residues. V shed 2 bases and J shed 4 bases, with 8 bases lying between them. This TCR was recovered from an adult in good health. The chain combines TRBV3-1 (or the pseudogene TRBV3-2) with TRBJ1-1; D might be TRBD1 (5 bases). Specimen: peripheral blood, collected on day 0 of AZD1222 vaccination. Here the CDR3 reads CASSQPRVTEAFF. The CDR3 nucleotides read TGTGCCAGCAGCCAACCCAGGGTCACTGAAGCTTTCTTT.